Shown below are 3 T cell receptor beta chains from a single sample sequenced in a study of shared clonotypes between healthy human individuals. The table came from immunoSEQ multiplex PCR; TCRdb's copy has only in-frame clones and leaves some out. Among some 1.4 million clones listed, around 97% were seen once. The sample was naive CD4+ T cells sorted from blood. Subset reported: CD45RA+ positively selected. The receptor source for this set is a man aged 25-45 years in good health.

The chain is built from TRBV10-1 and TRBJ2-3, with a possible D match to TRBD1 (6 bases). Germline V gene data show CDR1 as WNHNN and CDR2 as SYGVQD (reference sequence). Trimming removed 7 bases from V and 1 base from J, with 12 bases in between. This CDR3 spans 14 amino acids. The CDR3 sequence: CASMGAGGTDTQYF. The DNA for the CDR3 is TGCGCCAGCATGGGGGCAGGGGGCACAGATACGCAGTATTTT.

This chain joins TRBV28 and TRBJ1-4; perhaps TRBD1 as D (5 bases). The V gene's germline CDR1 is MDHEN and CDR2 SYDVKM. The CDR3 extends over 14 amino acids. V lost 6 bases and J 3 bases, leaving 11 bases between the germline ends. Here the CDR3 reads CASSHGTSNEKLFF. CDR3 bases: TGTGCCAGCAGCCACGGGACTTCTAATGAAAAACTGTTTTTT. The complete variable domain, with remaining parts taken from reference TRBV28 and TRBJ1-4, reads DVKVTQSSRYLVKRTGEKVFLECVQDMDHENMFWYRQDPGLGLRLIYFSYDVKMKEKGDIPEGYSVSREKKERFSLILESASTNQTSMYLCASSHGTSNEKLFFGSGTQLSVL.

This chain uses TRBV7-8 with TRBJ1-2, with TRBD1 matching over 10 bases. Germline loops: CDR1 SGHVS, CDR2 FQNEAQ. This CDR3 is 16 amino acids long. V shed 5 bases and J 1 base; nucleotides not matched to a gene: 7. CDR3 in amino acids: CASSSRDRGFNYGYTF. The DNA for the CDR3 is TGTGCCAGCAGCAGCCGGGACAGGGGATTTAACTATGGCTACACCTTC.